These 18 T cell receptor beta chains share one sample of origin, sequenced in a study of beta chain features in type 1 diabetes. General study findings and limits: Patients with Type 1 diabetes showed moderately but significantly shorter TCRB CDR3s in all four CD4+ subsets.

The antigens of these receptors remain unknown. Every isolated RNA sample was fully reverse transcribed, so sequencing captured expressed TCRB transcripts. Data came from immunoSEQ multiplex PCR; TCRdb stores just in-frame clones and leaves some out. Of more than 550,000 clones listed, 11% to 15% are singletons. Sequencing input: naive CD4+ T cells from blood. The receptors come from a man younger than 35 with type 1 diabetes.

The chain employs TRBV6-1 and TRBJ2-7, with 10 bases aligning to TRBD2. V lost 5 bases, J lost 1 base, and 2 bases stayed unmatched. The CDR3 contains 14 residues. In germline, CDR1 is MNHNS, CDR2 SASEGT. The CDR3 DNA is TGTGCCAGCAGTCTAGCGGGAGTTTCCTACGAGCAGTACTTC. It specifies CASSLAGVSYEQYF.

J is TRBJ2-1 and V is TRBV2; the match to TRBD2 covers 10 bases. With V trimmed by 5 bases and J by 5 bases, 6 bases remained unmatched. CDR1 and CDR2 from the germline V gene are SNHLY and FYNNEI. This CDR3 contains 15 residues. The CDR3 sequence: CASSPPSGRDNEQFF. CDR3 sequence (DNA): TGTGCCAGCAGTCCCCCTAGCGGGAGAGACAATGAGCAGTTCTTC.

The genes are TRBV6-5 and TRBJ2-1; D unclear. The CDR3 consists of 11 residues. Trimming cost V 5 bases and J 12 bases, with 11 bases left between them. The V gene's germline CDR1 is MNHEY and CDR2 SVGAGI. The CDR3 protein is CASSDPRSQFF. The DNA for the CDR3 is TGTGCCAGCAGTGATCCGCGCTCGCAGTTCTTC.

This clone was observed a handful of times. V is TRBV6-1 and J is TRBJ2-3; 9 bases fit TRBD1. This CDR3 spans 13 amino acids. Germline V gene data show CDR1 as MNHNS and CDR2 as SASEGT. The junction had 1 base not matched to a gene; V was cut back by 8 bases and J by 1 base. The DNA of the CDR3 is TGTGCCAGCCGGGACAGGGGCACAGATACGCAGTATTTT. The encoded protein is CASRDRGTDTQYF.

CDR3 amino acids: CASSQVGQPQHF. CDR3 DNA sequence: TGTGCCAGCAGCCAAGTGGGTCAGCCCCAGCATTTT. V and J are TRBV4-2 and TRBJ1-5, with unresolved D. CDR3 length: 12 residues. CDR1 is LGHNA, CDR2 YNFKEQ, per germline. V was pared by 1 base and J by 6 bases, with 4 bases between.

This chain connects TRBV18 to TRBJ1-5; tentative D call: TRBD1 (6 bases). Germline V gives CDR1 KGHSH, CDR2 LQKENI. The length of the CDR3 is 15 residues. Trimming cost V 6 bases and J 6 bases, with 18 bases left between them. CDR3 DNA sequence: TGTGCCAGCTCCGGGTCGGGGGGCGCGGGTCAGCCCCAGCATTTT. Residues: CASSGSGGAGQPQHF.

This chain joins TRBV30 and TRBJ1-1; 8 bases map to TRBD1. Per the germline V gene, CDR1 is GTSNPN and CDR2 is SVGIG (reference sequence). Trimming removed 5 bases from V and 5 bases from J; junction bases left unmatched: 7. The CDR3 totals 13 residues. CDR3 sequence: CAWESGGATEAFF. The CDR3 region has the DNA TGTGCCTGGGAATCAGGGGGCGCGACTGAAGCTTTCTTT.

For this clone: The same CDR3 is also encoded by other DNA sequences in this sample. The chain uses TRBV7-9 and TRBJ2-1; D not resolved. CDR1 is SEHNR and CDR2 is FQNEAQ in the germline V gene (reference sequence). This CDR3 is built from 11 residues. Trimming removed 5 bases at V and 5 bases at J, with 4 bases between. The DNA for the CDR3 is TGTGCCAGCAGCGGCGACAATGAGCAGTTCTTC. It is translated as CASSGDNEQFF.

This clone showed up just a few times. This chain uses TRBV9 with TRBJ1-4; no definite D call. Germline V CDR1 and CDR2: SGDLS, YYNGEE. Trimming stripped 3 bases from V and 5 bases from J, with 8 bases between. This CDR3 has 13 amino acids. Written as DNA, the CDR3 is TGTGCCAGCAGCGCTCGGTTAAATGAAAAACTGTTTTTT. Its translation is CASSARLNEKLFF.

The chain combines TRBV7-9 with TRBJ1-5, with 7 bases matching TRBD1. The CDR3 has 14 amino acids. The J segment lost 5 bases and the V segment lost 5 bases, leaving 6 bases of the junction unmatched. The germline V gene encodes CDR1 SEHNR and CDR2 FQNEAQ (reference sequence). CDR3 protein: CASSHDRVYQPQHF. The CDR3 nucleotides read TGTGCCAGCAGCCACGACAGGGTTTATCAGCCCCAGCATTTT.

This clone was counted a few times. The genes are TRBV6-5 and TRBJ2-7; 8 nucleotides align to TRBD1. The CDR3 consists of 15 residues. Germline CDR1 reads MNHEY; CDR2 reads SVGAGI. V lost 0 bases, J lost 3 bases, and 4 bases stayed unmatched. The CDR3 reads CASSYSLDRGYEQYF. CDR3 sequence (DNA): TGTGCCAGCAGTTACTCGCTCGACAGGGGCTACGAGCAGTACTTC.

The sample holds a few counts of this clone. Additional DNA sequences in this sample encode the identical CDR3. V and J are TRBV30 and TRBJ1-2; TRBD1 matches 7 bases. Germline CDR1 reads GTSNPN; CDR2 reads SVGIG (reference sequence). CDR3 length: 11 residues. The trim removed 2 bases at V and 7 bases at J, leaving 1 base unmatched. As DNA, the CDR3 is TGTGCCTGGAGTAACAGGGGTGGCTACACCTTC. Translated, it gives CAWSNRGGYTF.

V is TRBV7-9 and J is TRBJ2-2; TRBD1 might be the D (5 bases). Trimming left V 1 base short and J 7 bases short, with 16 bases between. The CDR3 contains 16 residues. Germline values: CDR1 SEHNR, CDR2 FQNEAQ (reference sequence). CDR3 amino acids: CASSLVAGNFGGELFF. The CDR3 DNA reads TGTGCCAGCAGCTTAGTGGCAGGGAATTTCGGCGGGGAGCTGTTTTTT. Drawing the rest from reference TRBV7-9 and TRBJ2-2, the complete variable domain is DTGVSQNPRHKITKRGQNVTFRCDPISEHNRLYWYRQTLGQGPEFLTYFQNEAQLEKSRLLSDRFSAERPKGSFSTLEIQRTEQGDSAMYLCASSLVAGNFGGELFFGEGSRLTVL.

Notes on this clone: This sample includes further DNA sequences coding for the same CDR3. In nucleotides, the CDR3 is TGTGCCTGGAGTGTTGAGACCCAGTACTTC. Protein product: CAWSVETQYF. This sequence joins TRBV30 and TRBJ2-5; unclear D gene. The V end lost 0 bases, the J end lost 5 bases, and 1 base lay between the germline ends. Per germline, CDR1 GTSNPN and CDR2 SVGIG (reference sequence). The CDR3 is 10 residues long.

The chain uses TRBV11-2 and TRBJ2-7; 8 bases match TRBD2. This CDR3 is built from 15 residues. The trim removed 4 bases at V and 2 bases at J, leaving 7 bases unmatched. Germline CDR1 reads SGHAT; CDR2 reads FQNNGV. For the CDR3, the DNA is TGTGCCAGCAGCTCAACGGGGGGGCGGCCCTACGAGCAGTACTTC. Protein sequence: CASSSTGGRPYEQYF.

This rearrangement joins TRBV10-3 to TRBJ1-5, with D possibly TRBD1 on 5 matching bases. Looked up from germline, CDR1 is ENHRY and CDR2 is SYGVKD. V dropped 2 bases and J dropped 4 bases, with 15 bases sitting between them. The CDR3 covers 16 residues. Here the CDR3 DNA reads TGTGCCATCAGTGAGCTCGGCATGGGGGGGAATCAGCCCCAGCATTTT. It is translated as CAISELGMGGNQPQHF.

The chain recombines TRBV7-2 with TRBJ2-1; tentatively, D is TRBD2 (5 bases). V lost 2 bases, J lost 0 bases, and 11 bases lay in between. CDR1 and CDR2 (germline): SGHTA, FQGNSA. This CDR3 comprises 16 residues. CDR3 in amino acids: CASSLRAGSSYNEQFF. CDR3 coding DNA: TGTGCCAGCAGCTTACGGGCGGGTAGCTCCTACAATGAGCAGTTCTTC.

In its sample, this clone was seen a few times. This rearrangement joins TRBV4-3 to TRBJ1-1; D unresolved. The CDR3 extends over 14 amino acids. The germline V gene has CDR1 LGHNA and CDR2 YSLEER. The germline V and J ends were trimmed by 0 bases and 4 bases, with 9 bases remaining between them. Written as DNA, the CDR3 is TGCGCCAGCAGCCAAGATCACAGTTTCACTGAAGCTTTCTTT. Encoded protein: CASSQDHSFTEAFF.